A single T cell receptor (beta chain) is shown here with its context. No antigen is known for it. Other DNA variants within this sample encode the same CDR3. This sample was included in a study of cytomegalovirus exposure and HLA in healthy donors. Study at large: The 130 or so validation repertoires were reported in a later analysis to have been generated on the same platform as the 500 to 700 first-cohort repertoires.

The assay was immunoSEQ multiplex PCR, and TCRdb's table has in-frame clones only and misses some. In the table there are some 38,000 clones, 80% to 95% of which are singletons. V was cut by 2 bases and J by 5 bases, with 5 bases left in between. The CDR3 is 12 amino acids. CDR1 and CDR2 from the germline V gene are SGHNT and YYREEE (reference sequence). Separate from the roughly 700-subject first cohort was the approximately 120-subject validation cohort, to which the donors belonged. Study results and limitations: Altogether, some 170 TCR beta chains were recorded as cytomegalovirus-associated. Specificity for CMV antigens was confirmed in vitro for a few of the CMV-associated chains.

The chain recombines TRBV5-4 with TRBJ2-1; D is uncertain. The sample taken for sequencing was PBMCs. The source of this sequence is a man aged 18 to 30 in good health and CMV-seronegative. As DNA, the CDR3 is TGTGCCAGCAGCTTCCCCAACAATGAGCAGTTCTTC. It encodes CASSFPNNEQFF. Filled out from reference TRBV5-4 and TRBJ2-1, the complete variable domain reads ETGVTQSPTHLIKTRGQQVTLRCSSQSGHNTVSWYQQALGQGPQFIFQYYREEENGRGNFPPRFSGLQFPNYSSELNVNALELDDSALYLCASSFPNNEQFFGPGTRLTVL.